This TCR beta chain was recorded in a study of T cell repertoires in cytomegalovirus infection. TCRdb redid the calling of the reads with MiXCR, one entry per CDR3 protein. The sample has about 600,000 distinct CDR3 sequences, 20% to 25% seen once. The source is a human donor in good health (CMV status not recorded). Some clones in this sample may be carry-over from other donors' samples. Sequencing was done on a sample of CD8+ T cells from PBMCs.

The CDR3 reads CASSLRGVTYEQYF. The CDR3 nucleotides are TGTGCCAGCAGCCTCCGGGGGGTCACCTACGAGCAGTACTTC. The chain couples TRBV2 to TRBJ2-7, with TRBD2 matching 7 bases. Germline V lookup: CDR1 SNHLY, CDR2 FYNNEI. The trim removed 6 bases at V and 2 bases at J, leaving 7 bases unmatched. CDR3 length: 14 residues.